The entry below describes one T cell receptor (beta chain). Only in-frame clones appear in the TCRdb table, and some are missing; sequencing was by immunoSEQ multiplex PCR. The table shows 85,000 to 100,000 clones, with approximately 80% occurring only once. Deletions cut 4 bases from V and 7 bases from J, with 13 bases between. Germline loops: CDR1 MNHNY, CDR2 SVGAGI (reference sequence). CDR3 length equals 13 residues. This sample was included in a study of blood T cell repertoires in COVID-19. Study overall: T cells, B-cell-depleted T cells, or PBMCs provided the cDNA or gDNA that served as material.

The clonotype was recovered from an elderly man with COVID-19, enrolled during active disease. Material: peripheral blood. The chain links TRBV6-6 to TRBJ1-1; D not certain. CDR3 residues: CASSFDRDFEAFF. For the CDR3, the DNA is TGTGCCAGCAGTTTCGACCGGGATTTTGAAGCTTTCTTT.